Listed below are T cell receptor beta chains from one sample, sequenced in a study of cytomegalovirus exposure and HLA in healthy donors. Profiled with immunoSEQ multiplex PCR; TCRdb holds only in-frame clones, not every one. The table records about 160,000 clones, almost 85% of them present only once. The sequencing input was PBMCs. These receptors all stem from a boy aged 2-15 years in good health and CMV-seronegative. Each CDR3 is given with its conserved first and last residue.

TRBJ1-2,TRBV6-5,CASSYGGTGGDYGYTF
TRBJ2-7,TRBV6-6,CASSYLGASFYEQYF
TRBJ2-1,TRBV5-6,CASIVGTGTGSVNEQFF
TRBJ1-1,TRBV2,CASSDTGLDTEAFF
TRBJ2-6,TRBV5-4,CASSLRGSGRSGANVLTF
TRBJ2-7,TRBV29-1,CSVPLTGGREQYF
TRBJ1-4,TRBV7-9,CSSLKGGSEKLFF
TRBJ2-3,TRBV2,CASSTTSAKGGTDTQYF
TRBJ1-2,TRBV4-2,CASSQVVSANYGYTF
TRBJ2-3,TRBV11-2,CASSFMRDTSTDTQYF
TRBJ1-1,TRBV27,CASSLSQGTEAFF
TRBJ2-3,TRBV7-6,CASSLRTGVRGTDTQYF
TRBJ2-2,TRBV7-6,CASSLAREQGADTGELFF
TRBJ1-1,TRBV6-1,CASTTQGIKNTEAFF
TRBJ2-1,TRBV6-1,CASSEEPWQTSVTYNEQFF
TRBJ1-2,TRBV5-6,CASSLAPPGDGYTF
TRBJ2-7,TRBV9,CASSVGQGAYEQYF
TRBJ2-2,TRBV6-1,CASSETSTGELFF
TRBJ1-1,TRBV9,CASSATLNTEAFF
TRBJ2-1,TRBV11-3,CASSLGATWYNEQFF
TRBJ2-5,TRBV2,CASSEARVRETQYF
TRBJ1-3,TRBV29-1,CSVEDPVSGNTIYF
TRBJ2-1,TRBV28,CASSLLSSGSYNEQFF
-,TRBV2,CASSESRGIGNTIYF
TRBJ2-7,TRBV6-5,CASSYSMDSSFYEQYF
TRBJ2-7,TRBV23-1,CASSQREGYEQYF
TRBJ1-5,TRBV5-8,CASNPGQGQNQPQHF
TRBJ2-1,TRBV2,CASSMTSGLAGRSSYNEQFF
TRBJ1-1,TRBV5-1,CASSPGDRNTEAFF
TRBJ1-6,TRBV30,CAWSPLGRVNGSPLHF
TRBJ1-1,TRBV6-5,CASSYSRQNTEAFF
TRBJ2-7,TRBV9,CASSEGGLGEDEQYF
TRBJ1-1,TRBV18,CASSPIGMGQANTEAFF
TRBJ2-7,TRBV5-1,CASSLAPGRGYEQYF
TRBJ2-1,TRBV19,CASSIASGRINEQFF
TRBJ1-2,TRBV6-4,CASSDSIRDRGQECYGYTF
TRBJ1-2,TRBV28,CASSPSLTGDYGYTF
TRBJ2-1,TRBV7-9,CASPPGTSGVNEQFF
TRBJ2-6,TRBV7-3,CASSLRGPSGANVLTF